This T cell receptor (beta chain) is drawn from a study of blood T cell repertoires in COVID-19. The repertoire was sequenced with immunoSEQ multiplex PCR; TCRdb's copy has only in-frame clones and lacks some. The sample yields 200,000 to 250,000 clones, 80% to 90% seen once. The CDR3 is made up of 13 amino acids. Germline CDR1 MNHEY, CDR2 SMNVEV (reference sequence). Between the trimmed V and J ends, which lost 5 bases and 7 bases, there was a span of 11 bases. Sequencing input: PBMCs or T cells enriched from blood (not recorded which). The rearrangement uses TRBV27 and TRBJ2-2; D remains ambiguous. The sequence came from a woman between 35 and 50 years old with acute COVID-19. In DNA, the CDR3 is TGTGCCAGCAGTCCAAGAGCCATCGGGGAGCTGTTTTTT. It specifies CASSPRAIGELFF.